Given below is one T cell receptor beta chain in context. The antigen is not known. This specimen belongs to a study of blood T cells in healthy people across ages. Study background: The template switching approach captured approximately one barcoded beta molecule for every two T cells. Study conclusions and caveats: Among T cells, TCR beta diversity per million cells dropped roughly linearly as age rose.

Sample-barcoded 5' priming and a J-beta primer mix drove a second PCR of roughly 6 to 12 cycles. TCRdb passed the 5' RACE reads through MiXCR, listing each CDR3 protein once. The sample contains 500,000 to 550,000 distinct CDR3 sequences, about 25% of which appear only once. Germline V CDR1 and CDR2: SGHVS, FQNEAQ. V dropped 2 bases and J dropped 5; count of bases not matched to a gene: 8. This CDR3 has 16 amino acids. A further study also used this sample, focusing on T cells of mothers and their children. That publication notes: Donation involved a few healthy Caucasian mothers and the six children that they had.

The sequenced sample was blood. The genes are TRBV7-8 and TRBJ2-5; 10 nucleotides match TRBD1. The TCR comes from a boy between 10 and 17 years old in good health. CDR3 nucleotide sequence: TGTGCCAGCAGCTTAAAGGGGACAGGGGATGGGGAGACCCAGTACTTC. Translated, it gives CASSLKGTGDGETQYF.